Listed here are 21 T cell receptor beta chains from one sample, sequenced in a study of T cells in Graves' hyperthyroidism and ophthalmopathy. RNA transcripts were the template for amplifying TCR beta CDR3 regions. The study used the HTBI primer set for a first-round RT-PCR of the TCR CDR3. Each CDR3 protein is one row after TCRdb ran MiXCR on the multiplex PCR reads. The sample has approximately 690,000 distinct CDR3 sequences, more than 20% seen once. Source material: blood. The receptor source for this set is a man aged 25 to 45 with Graves' ophthalmopathy.

V gene TRBV18 combines with J gene TRBJ1-2; D is perhaps TRBD1 (6 bases). Trimming took 5 bases from V and 5 from J, leaving 12 bases between them. The germline CDR1 and CDR2 sequences are KGHSH and LQKENI. The CDR3 runs 13 residues. Written as DNA, the CDR3 is TGTGCCAGCTCAACCACAGGGTCGTATGGCTACACCTTC. Amino acid sequence: CASSTTGSYGYTF.

This rearrangement joins TRBV6-1 to TRBJ2-7, with D tentatively TRBD1 (5 bases). Trimming left V 3 bases short and J 0 bases short, with 9 bases between. This CDR3 has 14 residues. Germline-derived CDR1 and CDR2 are MNHNS and SASEGT. Here the CDR3 DNA reads TGTGCCAGCAGTGATGACAGAATCTCCTACGAGCAGTACTTC. Its translation is CASSDDRISYEQYF.

This clonotype occurred a few times. The chain combines TRBV6-1 with TRBJ2-7; D not certain. V shed 6 bases and J shed 5 bases, with 20 bases lying between them. Germline CDR1 reads MNHNS; CDR2 reads SASEGT. The CDR3 contains 15 residues. In nucleotides, the CDR3 is TGTGCCAGCAGCCCTCCGGCCTCGGGTGGCGACGAGCAGTACTTC. It specifies CASSPPASGGDEQYF.

The chain joins TRBV5-8 to TRBJ1-1; D unclear. CDR3 size: 13 residues. Germline assignment: CDR1 SGHTS and CDR2 YDEGEE. V lost 2 bases and J 3 bases, leaving 8 bases between the germline ends. The CDR3 DNA reads as TGTGCCAGCAGCTTCATGGCGTACACTGAAGCTTTCTTT. It yields the protein CASSFMAYTEAFF.

On this clonotype: Being one base from a much bigger clone, this may be a read error. The chain uses TRBV27 and TRBJ2-7; 12 nucleotides match TRBD2. Germline V lookup: CDR1 MNHEY, CDR2 SMNVEV (reference sequence). Germline trimming cut 4 bases from V and 3 bases from J; bases unmatched to any gene: 4. This CDR3 has 15 residues. CDR3 loop: CASSSRTSGVYEQYF. The CDR3 DNA follows: TGTGCCAGCAGTTCCAGGACTAGCGGGGTCTACGAGCAGTACTTC.

This clonotype was seen at least ten times. This sequence joins TRBV10-1 and TRBJ1-1; 9 positions agree with TRBD1. Trimming took 5 bases from V and 5 from J; bases not matched to a gene: 6. Looked up from germline, CDR1 is WNHNN and CDR2 is SYGVQD (reference sequence). This CDR3 comprises 14 residues. The CDR3 nucleotides read TGCGCCAGCAGTTTTTTGGGACAGGGAACTGAAGCTTTCTTT. It codes for CASSFLGQGTEAFF.

This chain uses TRBV14 with TRBJ1-3; D might be TRBD1 (5 bases). The CDR3 consists of 15 residues. V lost 4 bases to trimming and J lost 2 bases, with 12 bases between them. CDR1 SGHDN and CDR2 FVKESK come from the germline V gene. The CDR3 reads CASSPSTDPGNTIYF. CDR3 in DNA: TGTGCCAGCAGCCCTTCGACAGATCCTGGAAACACCATATATTTT.

This clonotype came up many times. The rearrangement uses TRBV24-1 and TRBJ2-3; no definite D call. Germline assignment: CDR1 KGHDR and CDR2 SFDVKD. V gave up 7 bases and J gave up 6 bases, with 16 bases separating them. The CDR3 has 14 amino acids. The CDR3 DNA follows: TGTGCCACCAGCAAGGCTGGCAGTCGGGATACGCAGTATTTT. Translated: CATSKAGSRDTQYF.

In this sample, this clonotype turned up many times. V is TRBV28 and J is TRBJ2-7; tentatively, D is TRBD2 (6 bases). Looked up from germline, CDR1 is MDHEN and CDR2 is SYDVKM. CDR3 length: 13 residues. Trimming removed 6 bases from V and 3 bases from J, with 12 bases in between. The CDR3 protein is CASSQSGYYEQYF. Here the CDR3 DNA reads TGTGCCAGCAGCCAGAGCGGGTACTACGAGCAGTACTTC.

V usage is TRBV6-1 and J usage is TRBJ1-2; a possible D gene is TRBD1 (6 bases). The CDR3 loop spans 14 amino acids. Trimming took 6 bases from V and 7 from J, leaving 18 bases between them. CDR1 is MNHNS and CDR2 is SASEGT in the germline V gene. This CDR3 is CASSRGQINFGYTF. CDR3 sequence (DNA): TGTGCCAGCAGCAGAGGACAGATAAATTTTGGCTACACCTTC.

V is TRBV5-1 and J is TRBJ2-7, with 9 bases fitting TRBD2. The CDR3 sequence is 16 residues long. Germline V lookup: CDR1 SGHRS, CDR2 YFSETQ. The ends lost 1 base at V and 5 bases at J; junction bases unmatched: 10. The CDR3 nucleotides are TGCGCCAGCAGCTTGAGTGGGGGCGGGAGGGCCAACGAGCAGTACTTC. Translating gives CASSLSGGGRANEQYF.

This clonotype was picked up a small number of times. The rearrangement uses TRBV2 and TRBJ1-2; D unclear. CDR1 and CDR2 from the germline V gene are SNHLY and FYNNEI. The CDR3 loop spans 16 amino acids. V lost 5 bases, J lost 4 bases, and 20 bases lay in between. The CDR3 sequence: CASSYDGSVLLYGYTF. The CDR3 DNA follows: TGTGCCAGCAGTTACGACGGAAGCGTCCTTCTCTATGGCTACACCTTC.

This clonotype has a count of ten or more. The rearrangement joins TRBV3-1 to TRBJ2-1; 11 positions agree with TRBD1. CDR3 size: 15 residues. The V segment lost 3 bases and the J segment 9 bases; nucleotides outside the gene matches: 7. CDR1 is LGHDT and CDR2 is YNNKEL in the germline V gene (reference sequence). CDR3 bases: TGTGCCAGCAGCCAGCCGGACAGGGGGCGTCCTGAGCAGTTCTTC. Protein sequence: CASSQPDRGRPEQFF.

This clonotype was detected a few times. This chain uses TRBV20-1 with TRBJ2-2; TRBD2 is a possible D gene (6 bases). V lost 3 bases, J lost 2 bases, and 13 bases lay in between. The CDR3 has 15 residues. CDR1 and CDR2 (germline): DFQATT, SNEGSKA (reference sequence). The CDR3 reads CSASPTGLNTGELFF. The CDR3 region has the DNA TGCAGTGCTAGTCCGACGGGACTTAACACCGGGGAGCTGTTTTTT.

Concerning this clonotype: Being one base from a much bigger clone, this may be a read error. This chain connects TRBV5-1 to TRBJ2-7; D is possibly TRBD1 or TRBD2 (6 bases each). The CDR3 has 14 amino acids. From germline, CDR1 is SGHRS and CDR2 YFSETQ. The CDR3 loop reads CVSSLEGHSYEQYF. The CDR3 DNA reads as TGCGTCAGCAGCTTGGAGGGACATTCCTACGAGCAGTACTTC.

J is TRBJ1-5 and V is TRBV20-1; D gene ambiguous. Germline V gene data show CDR1 as DFQATT and CDR2 as SNEGSKA (reference sequence). V lost 1 base and J 0 bases, leaving 13 bases between the germline ends. The CDR3 has 16 amino acids. CDR3 region: CSARATNRFSNQPQHF. Here the CDR3 DNA reads TGCAGTGCTAGAGCGACAAACAGATTTAGCAATCAGCCCCAGCATTTT.

V gene TRBV5-5 combines with J gene TRBJ2-3; 8 bases align to TRBD1. Trimming took 3 bases from V and 2 from J; bases not matched to a gene: 8. The CDR3 contains 16 residues. Germline assignment: CDR1 SGHKS and CDR2 YYEKEE (reference sequence). CDR3 nucleotides: TGTGCCAGCAGCTCTACCGGGACAGGTCACACAGATACGCAGTATTTT. This sequence encodes CASSSTGTGHTDTQYF.

This clonotype showed up just a few times. V and J are TRBV20-1 and TRBJ2-7, with a possible D match to TRBD1 (5 bases). The CDR3 consists of 15 residues. Germline CDR1 and CDR2: DFQATT and SNEGSKA (reference sequence). V shed 6 bases and J shed 0 bases, with 18 bases lying between them. CDR3 loop: CSAPRRQQASYEQYF. The CDR3 DNA follows: TGCAGTGCCCCAAGGAGACAGCAAGCCTCCTACGAGCAGTACTTC.

The rearrangement uses TRBV5-1 and TRBJ1-1; TRBD1 matches 8 bases. After removal of 3 bases from V and 2 bases from J, the junction contained 6 bases not matched to a gene. This CDR3 is 15 amino acids long. Germline CDR1 reads SGHRS; CDR2 reads YFSETQ. The CDR3 DNA is TGCGCCAGCAGCTCCTGGGACAGGTTAAACACTGAAGCTTTCTTT. Translated: CASSSWDRLNTEAFF.

This clonotype came up many times. The chain recombines TRBV4-1 with TRBJ2-5; D gene ambiguous. Germline V CDR1 and CDR2: MGHRA, YSYEKL. The CDR3 has 15 residues. V lost 0 bases and J 5 bases, leaving 13 bases between the germline ends. CDR3 in DNA: TGCGCCAGCAGCCAAGATCTCAAAGCGAGGGAGACCCAGTACTTC. This sequence encodes CASSQDLKARETQYF.

This clonotype was recorded a few times. The rearrangement joins TRBV3-1 to TRBJ2-1, with 10 bases that match TRBD2. CDR3 size: 18 residues. With V trimmed by 1 base and J by 4 bases, 10 bases remained unmatched. The germline gives CDR1 LGHDT, CDR2 YNNKEL (reference sequence). In nucleotides, the CDR3 is TGTGCCAGCAGCCAAGTTAACCTAGCGGGGGAAAATTACAATGAGCAGTTCTTC. This translates into CASSQVNLAGENYNEQFF.